The next 4 T cell receptor beta chains were all read from a single sample in a study of response to subunit inactivated influenza vaccine. TCRdb independently ran MiXCR on the RT-PCR reads; one entry per CDR3 protein. Of around 200,000 distinct CDR3 sequences listed, under 15% are singletons. This sample comprised CD8+ T cells sorted from PBMCs, obtained around 5 days after vaccination. These receptor sequences come from a man in his forties or fifties who received an inactivated influenza vaccine.

The chain couples TRBV4-3 to TRBJ2-7; TRBD2 agrees at 9 bases. Trimming at V came to 0 bases and at J to 2 bases, leaving 8 bases not matched to a gene. Germline V gene lookup returns CDR1 LGHNA and CDR2 YSLEER. The CDR3 has 17 amino acids. The CDR3 bases are TGCGCCAGCAGCCAAGATCTTGGTAGCGGGGGAACCTACGAGCAGTACTTC. Encoded protein: CASSQDLGSGGTYEQYF.

This clonotype was observed many times. The rearrangement links TRBV28 to TRBJ2-7; a weak D match, TRBD2 (5 bases). Germline-derived CDR1 and CDR2 are MDHEN and SYDVKM. V was clipped by 7 bases and J by 3 bases, with 19 bases between them. The CDR3 totals 15 residues. CDR3 in amino acids: CASIQDFGSGYEQYF. The DNA of the CDR3 is TGTGCCAGCATTCAGGACTTTGGATCCGGCTACGAGCAGTACTTC. Drawing the rest from reference TRBV28 and TRBJ2-7, the complete variable domain is DVKVTQSSRYLVKRTGEKVFLECVQDMDHENMFWYRQDPGLGLRLIYFSYDVKMKEKGDIPEGYSVSREKKERFSLILESASTNQTSMYLCASIQDFGSGYEQYFGPGTRLTVT.

This rearrangement joins TRBV20-1 to TRBJ1-4; maybe TRBD1 (5 bases). Germline V gene sequence: CDR1 DFQATT, CDR2 SNEGSKA (reference sequence). Trimming shortened V by 3 bases and J by 0 bases, and 11 bases separated the two germline ends. The CDR3 totals 15 residues. Here the CDR3 DNA reads TGCAGTGCTAGCCTCAGGGTCTCAACTAATGAAAAACTGTTTTTT. Translated: CSASLRVSTNEKLFF.

A few counts support this clonotype. The chain couples TRBV6-5 to TRBJ2-7; a weak D match, TRBD1 (5 bases). The CDR3 extends over 14 amino acids. The germline gives CDR1 MNHEY, CDR2 SVGAGI. The V end lost 2 bases, the J end lost 3 bases, and 11 bases lay between the germline ends. The CDR3 DNA sequence: TGTGCCAGCAGTTACCGCTCCCAGGGCTACGAGCAGTACTTC. It yields the protein CASSYRSQGYEQYF.